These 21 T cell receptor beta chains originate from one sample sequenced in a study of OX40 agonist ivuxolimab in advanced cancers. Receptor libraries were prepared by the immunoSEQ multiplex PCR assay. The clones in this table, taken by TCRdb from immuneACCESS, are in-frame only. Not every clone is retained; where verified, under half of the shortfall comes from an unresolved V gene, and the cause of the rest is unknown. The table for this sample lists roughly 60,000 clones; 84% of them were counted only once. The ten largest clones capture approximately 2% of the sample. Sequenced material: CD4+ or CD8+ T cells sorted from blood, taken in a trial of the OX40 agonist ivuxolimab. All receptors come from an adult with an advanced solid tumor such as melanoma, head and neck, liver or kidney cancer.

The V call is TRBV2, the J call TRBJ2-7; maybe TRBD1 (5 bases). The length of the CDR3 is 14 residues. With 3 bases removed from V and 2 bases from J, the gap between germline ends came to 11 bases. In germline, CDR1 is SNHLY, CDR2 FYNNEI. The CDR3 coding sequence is TGTGCCAGCAGTGAGTCCAGGGCGACCTACGAGCAGTACTTC. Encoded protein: CASSESRATYEQYF.

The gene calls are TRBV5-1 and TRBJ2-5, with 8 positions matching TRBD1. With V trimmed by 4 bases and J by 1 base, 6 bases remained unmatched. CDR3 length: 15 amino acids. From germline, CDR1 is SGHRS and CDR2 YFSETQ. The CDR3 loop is CASSGSTGAQETQYF. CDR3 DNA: TGCGCCAGCAGCGGCTCGACAGGGGCCCAAGAGACCCAGTACTTC.

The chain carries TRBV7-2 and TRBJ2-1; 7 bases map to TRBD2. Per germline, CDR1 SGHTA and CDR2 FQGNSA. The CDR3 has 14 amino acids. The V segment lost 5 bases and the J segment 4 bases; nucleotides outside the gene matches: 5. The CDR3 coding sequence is TGTGCCAGCAGCCGAGCGGGGAATTACAATGAGCAGTTCTTC. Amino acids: CASSRAGNYNEQFF.

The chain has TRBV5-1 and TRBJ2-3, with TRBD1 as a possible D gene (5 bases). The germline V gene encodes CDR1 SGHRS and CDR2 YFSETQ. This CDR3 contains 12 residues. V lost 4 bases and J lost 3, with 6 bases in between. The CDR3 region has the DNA TGCGCCAGCAGCCGACAGACAGATACGCAGTATTTT. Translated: CASSRQTDTQYF.

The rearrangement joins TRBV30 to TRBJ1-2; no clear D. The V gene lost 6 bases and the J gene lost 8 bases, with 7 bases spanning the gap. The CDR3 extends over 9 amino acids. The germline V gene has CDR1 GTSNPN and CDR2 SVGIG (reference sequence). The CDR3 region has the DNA TGTGCCTGCGGGATAGGCTACACCTTC. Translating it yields CACGIGYTF.

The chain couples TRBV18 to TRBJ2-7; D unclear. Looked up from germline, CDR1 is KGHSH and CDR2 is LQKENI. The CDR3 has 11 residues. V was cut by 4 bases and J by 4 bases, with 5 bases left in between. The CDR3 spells CASSQGYEQYF. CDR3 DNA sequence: TGTGCCAGCTCACAGGGTTACGAGCAGTACTTC.

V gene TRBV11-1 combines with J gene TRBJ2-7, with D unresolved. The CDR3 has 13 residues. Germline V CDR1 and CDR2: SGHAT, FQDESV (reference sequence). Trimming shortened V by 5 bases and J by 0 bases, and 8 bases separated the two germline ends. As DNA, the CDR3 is TGTGCCAGCAGCCAAAACCCCTCCTACGAGCAGTACTTC. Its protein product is CASSQNPSYEQYF. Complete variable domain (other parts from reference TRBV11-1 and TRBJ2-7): EAEVAQSPRYKITEKSQAVAFWCDPISGHATLYWYRQILGQGPELLVQFQDESVVDDSQLPKDRFSAERLKGVDSTLKIQPAELGDSAMYLCASSQNPSYEQYFGPGTRLTVT.

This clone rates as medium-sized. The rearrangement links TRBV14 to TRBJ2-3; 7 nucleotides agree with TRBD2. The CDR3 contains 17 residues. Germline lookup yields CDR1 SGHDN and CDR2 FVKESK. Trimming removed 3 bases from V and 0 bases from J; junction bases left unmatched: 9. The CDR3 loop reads CASSHLLAATSTDTQYF. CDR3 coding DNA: TGTGCCAGCAGCCATCTTCTAGCGGCTACTAGCACAGATACGCAGTATTTT.

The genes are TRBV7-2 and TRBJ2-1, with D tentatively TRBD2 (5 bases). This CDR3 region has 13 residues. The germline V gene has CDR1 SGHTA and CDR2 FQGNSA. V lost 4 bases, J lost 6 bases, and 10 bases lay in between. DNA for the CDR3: TGTGCCAGCAGCTCCGGGGTCACCAATGAGCAGTTCTTC. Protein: CASSSGVTNEQFF.

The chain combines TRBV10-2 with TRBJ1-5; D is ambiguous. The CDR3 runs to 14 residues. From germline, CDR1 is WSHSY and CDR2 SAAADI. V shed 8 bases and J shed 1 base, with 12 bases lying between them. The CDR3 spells CASAGRRSNQPQHF. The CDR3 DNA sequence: TGCGCCAGCGCCGGGCGCAGGAGCAATCAGCCCCAGCATTTT.

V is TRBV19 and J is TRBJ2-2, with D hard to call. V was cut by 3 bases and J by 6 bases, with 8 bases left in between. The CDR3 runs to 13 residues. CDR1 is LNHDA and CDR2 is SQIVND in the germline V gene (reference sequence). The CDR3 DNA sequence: TGTGCCAGTAGTATCGAACCTTCCGGGGAGCTGTTTTTT. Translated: CASSIEPSGELFF.

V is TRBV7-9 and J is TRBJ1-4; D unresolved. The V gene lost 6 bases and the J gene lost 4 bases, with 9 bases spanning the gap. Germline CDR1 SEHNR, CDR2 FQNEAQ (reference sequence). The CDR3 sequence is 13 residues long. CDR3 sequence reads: CASRISHNEKLFF. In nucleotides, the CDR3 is TGTGCCAGCAGGATTAGCCATAATGAAAAACTGTTTTTT. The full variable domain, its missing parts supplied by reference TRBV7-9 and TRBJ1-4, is DTGVSQNPRHKITKRGQNVTFRCDPISEHNRLYWYRQTLGQGPEFLTYFQNEAQLEKSRLLSDRFSAERPKGSFSTLEIQRTEQGDSAMYLCASRISHNEKLFFGSGTQLSVL.

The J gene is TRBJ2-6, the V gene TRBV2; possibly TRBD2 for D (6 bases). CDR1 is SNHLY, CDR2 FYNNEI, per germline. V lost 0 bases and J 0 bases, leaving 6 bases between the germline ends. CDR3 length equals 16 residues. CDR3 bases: TGTGCCAGCAGTGAAGCGGGGGGCTCTGGGGCCAACGTCCTGACTTTC. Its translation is CASSEAGGSGANVLTF.

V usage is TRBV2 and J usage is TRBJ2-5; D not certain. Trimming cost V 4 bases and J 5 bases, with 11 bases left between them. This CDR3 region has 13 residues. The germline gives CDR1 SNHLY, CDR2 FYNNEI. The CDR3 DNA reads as TGTGCCAGCAGTGCTTGGGTGGGGGAGACCCAGTACTTC. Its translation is CASSAWVGETQYF. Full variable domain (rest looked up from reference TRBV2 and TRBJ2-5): EPEVTQTPSHQVTQMGQEVILRCVPISNHLYFYWYRQILGQKVEFLVSFYNNEISEKSEIFDDQFSVERPDGSNFTLKIRSTKLEDSAMYFCASSAWVGETQYFGPGTRLLVL.

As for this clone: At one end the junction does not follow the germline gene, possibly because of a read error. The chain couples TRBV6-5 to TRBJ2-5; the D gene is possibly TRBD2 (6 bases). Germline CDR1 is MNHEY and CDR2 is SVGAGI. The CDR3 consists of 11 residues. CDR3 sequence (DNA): TGCACGGCGGGGCTGCGGGAGACCCAGTACTTC. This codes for CTAGLRETQYF.

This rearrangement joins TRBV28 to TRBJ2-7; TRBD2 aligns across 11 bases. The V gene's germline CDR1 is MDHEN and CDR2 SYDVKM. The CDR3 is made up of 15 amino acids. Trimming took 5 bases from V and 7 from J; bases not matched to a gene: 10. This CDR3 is CASSETSGDLGEQYF. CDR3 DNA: TGTGCCAGCAGTGAGACTAGCGGGGACCTTGGGGAGCAGTACTTC.

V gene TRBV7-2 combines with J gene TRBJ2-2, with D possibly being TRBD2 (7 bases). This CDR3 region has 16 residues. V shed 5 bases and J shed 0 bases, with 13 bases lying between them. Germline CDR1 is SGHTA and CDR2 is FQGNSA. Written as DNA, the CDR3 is TGTGCCAGCAGCCCGTCGGGGGGCGCGAACACCGGGGAGCTGTTTTTT. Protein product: CASSPSGGANTGELFF. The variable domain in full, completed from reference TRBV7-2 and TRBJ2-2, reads GAGVSQSPSNKVTEKGKDVELRCDPISGHTALYWYRQSLGQGLEFLIYFQGNSAPDKSGLPSDRFSAERTGGSVSTLTIQRTQQEDSAVYLCASSPSGGANTGELFFGEGSRLTVL.

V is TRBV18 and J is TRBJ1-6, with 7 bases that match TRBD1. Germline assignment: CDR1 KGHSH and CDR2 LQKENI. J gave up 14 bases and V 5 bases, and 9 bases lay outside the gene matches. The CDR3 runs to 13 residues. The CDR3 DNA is TGTGCCAGCTCAGACAACAGGGGAGGGTCCCTCCACTTT. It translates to CASSDNRGGSLHF.

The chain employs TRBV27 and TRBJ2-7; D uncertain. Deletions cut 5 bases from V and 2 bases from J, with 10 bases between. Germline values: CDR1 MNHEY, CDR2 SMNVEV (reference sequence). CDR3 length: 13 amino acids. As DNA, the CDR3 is TGTGCCAGCAGTAGACAACAGACCTACGAGCAGTACTTC. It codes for CASSRQQTYEQYF.

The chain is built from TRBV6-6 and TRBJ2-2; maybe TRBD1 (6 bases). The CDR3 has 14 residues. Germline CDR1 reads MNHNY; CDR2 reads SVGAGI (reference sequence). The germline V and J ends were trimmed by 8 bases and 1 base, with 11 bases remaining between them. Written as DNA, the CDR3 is TGTGCCAGCGAACTGACAGGGAACACCGGGGAGCTGTTTTTT. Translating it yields CASELTGNTGELFF.

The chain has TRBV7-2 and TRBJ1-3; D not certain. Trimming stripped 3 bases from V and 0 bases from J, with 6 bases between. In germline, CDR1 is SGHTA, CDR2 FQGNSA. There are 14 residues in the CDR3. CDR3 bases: TGTGCCAGCAGCTTGGGCGGCTCTGGAAACACCATATATTTT. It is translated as CASSLGGSGNTIYF.